This TCR beta chain was sequenced during a study of blood T cells in healthy people across ages. Per sample, a minimum of 6 million PBMCs were isolated. At least 5.5 micrograms of total RNA were extracted per sample. General study results and limits: Older age coincided with a roughly linear decline in TCR beta diversity per million T cells. Observed TCR beta diversity showed a strong correlation with the percentage of naive T cells as measured by flow cytometry.

A J-beta primer mix and a sample-barcoded 5' primer were used in a second PCR of roughly 6 to 11 cycles. TCRdb reprocessed the 5' RACE reads with MiXCR, giving one entry per CDR3 protein. The profile shows 1.4 million or so distinct CDR3 sequences, about 45% of them singletons. As to this clonotype: What it recognizes is unknown.

The CDR3 consists of 15 residues. Per the germline V gene, CDR1 is SEHNR and CDR2 is FQNEAQ (reference sequence). V trimming: 5 bases; J trimming: 4 bases; junction bases outside the gene matches: 9. The specimen was blood. The rearrangement uses TRBV7-9 and TRBJ1-2; 8 nucleotides align to TRBD1. The TCR sequence derives from a woman younger than 30 in good health. Here the CDR3 reads CASSTDRGLTYGYTF. The CDR3, as DNA: TGTGCCAGCAGCACAGACAGGGGCTTGACCTATGGCTACACCTTC.